This T cell receptor (beta chain) was captured by sequencing in a study of T-cell memory formation after mild COVID-19. Study results and limitations: Confirmation was lacking for SARS-CoV-2 specificity of second-wave clones that peaked on day 37.

The CDR3 extends over 15 amino acids. The trim removed 4 bases at V and 8 bases at J, leaving 6 bases unmatched. Germline assignment: CDR1 SGHAT and CDR2 FQNNGV. This clonotype has only a few counts. The antigen is unknown. The 5'RACE method, run with constant-segment primers, produced TCR alpha and TCR beta cDNA libraries (carrying sample barcodes and UMIs). One entry per CDR3 protein, called by TCRdb with MiXCR from the 5' RACE reads. The profile shows some 160,000 distinct CDR3 sequences, 10% to 15% of them singletons. V and J are TRBV11-2 and TRBJ2-3; 13 bases are a match to TRBD2. Sequencing was done on a sample of PBMCs or a T cell subset sorted from them (not recorded which). This clonotype was sampled from a man aged 18 to 29 who had mild COVID-19 (a few samples of this study predate the infection). Cell type and time point are not known. The CDR3 loop is CASSSTSGGYGTQYF. CDR3 DNA sequence: TGTGCCAGCAGCTCGACTAGCGGGGGGTATGGTACGCAGTATTTT.